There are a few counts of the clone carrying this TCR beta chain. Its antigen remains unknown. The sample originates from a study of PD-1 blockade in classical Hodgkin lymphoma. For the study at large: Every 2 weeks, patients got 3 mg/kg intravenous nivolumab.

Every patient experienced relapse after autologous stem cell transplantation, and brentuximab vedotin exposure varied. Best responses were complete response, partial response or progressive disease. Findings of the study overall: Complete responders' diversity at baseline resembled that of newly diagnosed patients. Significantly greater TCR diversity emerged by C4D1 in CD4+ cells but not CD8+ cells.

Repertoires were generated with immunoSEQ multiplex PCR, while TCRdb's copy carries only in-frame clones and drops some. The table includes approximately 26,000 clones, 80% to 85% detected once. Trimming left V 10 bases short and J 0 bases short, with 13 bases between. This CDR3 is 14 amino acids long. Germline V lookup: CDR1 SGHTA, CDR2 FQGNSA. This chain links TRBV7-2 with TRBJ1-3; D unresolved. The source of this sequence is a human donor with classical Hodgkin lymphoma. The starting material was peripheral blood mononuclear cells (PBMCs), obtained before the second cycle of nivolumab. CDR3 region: CATSRSTSGNTIYF. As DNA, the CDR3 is TGTGCCACCTCGCGTTCCACCTCTGGAAACACCATATATTTT.